These 19 T cell receptor beta chains were all obtained from the same sample, sequenced in a study of T-cell memory formation after mild COVID-19. TCRdb reprocessed the 5' RACE reads via MiXCR and lists one record per CDR3 protein. The data show about 360,000 distinct CDR3 sequences, 13% to 15% seen once. Sequenced input: PBMCs or a T cell subset sorted from them (not recorded which). The receptors originated from a man in his late teens or twenties who had mild COVID-19 (a few samples of this study predate the infection). Cell type and time point are not known.

The chain carries TRBV4-3 and TRBJ2-3; 8 bases match TRBD2. V gave up 5 bases and J gave up 5 bases; unmatched junction bases: 12. Germline V gives CDR1 LGHNA, CDR2 YSLEER. The CDR3 spans 16 residues. Here the CDR3 DNA reads TGCGCCAGCAGCGGATTCGGGGGGGGGCCGGAAGATACGCAGTATTTT. Protein product: CASSGFGGGPEDTQYF.

This clonotype was seen a few times. J is TRBJ1-4 and V is TRBV12-3 or TRBV12-4; D is unresolved. The V and J ends lost 3 bases and 10 bases respectively, with 6 bases between them. This CDR3 spans 11 amino acids. CDR3 sequence reads: CASSFMGKLFF. The DNA of the CDR3 is TGTGCCAGCAGTTTCATGGGAAAACTGTTTTTT.

Only a few counts were recorded for this clonotype. The chain employs TRBV4-1 and TRBJ1-5; weak D call: TRBD1 (6 bases). The V end was cut by 3 bases, the J end by 1 base, with 10 bases between. Germline CDR1 MGHRA, CDR2 YSYEKL. The CDR3 contains 15 residues. This CDR3 is CASSQTGLSNQPQHF. The CDR3 nucleotides read TGCGCCAGCAGCCAGACAGGTCTAAGCAATCAGCCCCAGCATTTT.

The V call is TRBV10-3, the J call TRBJ1-5, with 8 bases aligning to TRBD1. Germline-derived CDR1 and CDR2 are ENHRY and SYGVKD. J gave up 4 bases and V 2 bases, and 4 bases lay outside the gene matches. There are 15 residues in the CDR3. The CDR3 nucleotides are TGTGCCATCAGTGAGCCGGGACAGGATAATCAGCCCCAGCATTTT. Its translation is CAISEPGQDNQPQHF.

This clonotype was picked up a small number of times. The chain is built from TRBV7-3 and TRBJ2-5, with 7 bases identical to TRBD1. The V gene's germline CDR1 is SGHTA and CDR2 FQGTGA. The CDR3 totals 13 residues. V was pared by 10 bases and J by 6 bases, with 11 bases of the junction left unmatched. The CDR3 coding sequence is TGTGCCATTCGAGAGGGGGCCGAAAAGACCCAGTACTTC. Translating gives CAIREGAEKTQYF.

V usage is TRBV15 and J usage is TRBJ2-7, with 7 bases fitting TRBD2. Germline CDR1 LNHNV, CDR2 YYDKDF (reference sequence). The CDR3 has 14 amino acids. Germline trimming cut 8 bases from V and 2 bases from J; bases unmatched to any gene: 9. The CDR3 DNA reads TGTGCCACCTCCCGGGGGGAGGGGACCTACGAGCAGTACTTC. It translates to CATSRGEGTYEQYF.

This clonotype was counted only a few times. This sequence joins TRBV12-3 or TRBV12-4 and TRBJ1-1; D uncertain. This CDR3 comprises 12 residues. The germline V and J ends were trimmed by 4 bases and 6 bases, with 9 bases remaining between them. CDR3 in amino acids: CASSSSAAEAFF. CDR3 bases: TGTGCCAGCAGTTCCTCTGCAGCTGAAGCTTTCTTT.

CDR3 DNA: TGTGCCAGCAGCCCAAGGGACGGCCACACAGATACGCAGTATTTT. Amino acids: CASSPRDGHTDTQYF. The chain links TRBV7-3 to TRBJ2-3; either TRBD1 or TRBD2 may fit D (5 bases each). CDR3 size: 15 residues. V lost 5 bases to trimming and J lost 2 bases, with 14 bases between them. Per germline, CDR1 SGHTA and CDR2 FQGTGA.

This clonotype was seen a handful of times. This chain connects TRBV5-5 to TRBJ1-1; D remains unclear. CDR1 is SGHKS, CDR2 YYEKEE, per germline (reference sequence). V dropped 1 base and J dropped 2 bases, with 15 bases sitting between them. The length of the CDR3 is 16 residues. The DNA for the CDR3 is TGTGCCAGCAGCTTGAGGGAGACACCCTTAAACACTGAAGCTTTCTTT. It translates to CASSLRETPLNTEAFF.

This clonotype was recorded a few times. The chain has TRBV20-1 and TRBJ2-1; TRBD1 agrees at 8 bases. Germline lookup yields CDR1 DFQATT and CDR2 SNEGSKA (reference sequence). V shed 6 bases, J shed 9 bases, and the junction held 13 bases outside the gene matches. The CDR3 is made up of 14 amino acids. The CDR3 protein is CSADAWTGTGEQFF. CDR3 sequence (DNA): TGCAGTGCAGACGCTTGGACAGGGACGGGTGAGCAGTTCTTC.

The CDR3 region is CASSRARETGELFF. CDR3 DNA: TGTGCCAGCAGCCGCGCTAGGGAGACCGGGGAGCTGTTTTTT. The gene calls are TRBV7-3 and TRBJ2-2; weak D call: TRBD2 (5 bases). V was trimmed by 5 bases and J by 5 bases, leaving 12 bases between them. CDR1 is SGHTA, CDR2 FQGTGA, per germline. The CDR3 sequence is 14 residues long.

The sample holds a few counts of this clonotype. V gene TRBV19 combines with J gene TRBJ2-7; weak D call: TRBD2 (6 bases). The germline V gene encodes CDR1 LNHDA and CDR2 SQIVND (reference sequence). V was shortened by 3 bases and J by 1 base, with 10 bases between the two germline ends. This CDR3 is 14 amino acids long. This CDR3 is CASSISGTSYEQYF. In DNA, the CDR3 is TGTGCCAGTAGTATCTCGGGGACTTCCTACGAGCAGTACTTC.

This clonotype was detected a few times. V is TRBV3-1 and J is TRBJ2-3; unclear D gene. Per the germline V gene, CDR1 is LGHDT and CDR2 is YNNKEL (reference sequence). Trimming pared 1 base from V and 5 bases from J, leaving 1 base between. CDR3 length: 11 residues. The CDR3 reads CASSQVDTQYF. The CDR3 DNA reads as TGTGCCAGCAGCCAAGTAGATACGCAGTATTTT.

The chain recombines TRBV11-2 with TRBJ2-3; D remains ambiguous. Looked up from germline, CDR1 is SGHAT and CDR2 is FQNNGV. The CDR3 consists of 13 residues. V dropped 3 bases and J dropped 6 bases, with 10 bases sitting between them. CDR3 in amino acids: CASSFEPADTQYF. The CDR3 DNA sequence: TGTGCCAGCAGCTTTGAACCCGCGGATACGCAGTATTTT.

V usage is TRBV24-1 and J usage is TRBJ2-1; TRBD1 matches 7 bases. CDR3 size: 17 residues. Trimming removed 4 bases from V and 5 bases from J; junction bases left unmatched: 13. CDR1 is KGHDR, CDR2 SFDVKD, per germline. As DNA, the CDR3 is TGTGCCACCAGTGACCCTCAATACCGGGACAGCAACAATGAGCAGTTCTTC. Its translation: CATSDPQYRDSNNEQFF.

The gene calls are TRBV5-1 and TRBJ2-6; 11 nucleotides align to TRBD1. The ends lost 0 bases at V and 2 bases at J; junction bases unmatched: 1. Germline V gene data show CDR1 as SGHRS and CDR2 as YFSETQ. This CDR3 spans 17 amino acids. The CDR3 here is CASSLGTGGAGANVLTF. Written as DNA, the CDR3 is TGCGCCAGCAGCTTGGGGACAGGGGGCGCTGGGGCCAACGTCCTGACTTTC.

The V call is TRBV6-1, the J call TRBJ1-2, with D perhaps matching TRBD1 (6 bases). Trimming shortened V by 6 bases and J by 8 bases, and 16 bases separated the two germline ends. CDR1 is MNHNS, CDR2 SASEGT, per germline. There are 13 residues in the CDR3. CDR3 sequence (DNA): TGTGCCAGCAGGAACAGGGCGTGGGTAGGCTACACCTTC. It specifies CASRNRAWVGYTF.

The chain combines TRBV11-2 with TRBJ2-5, with D possibly being TRBD2 (6 bases). Deletions cut 4 bases from V and 7 bases from J, with 13 bases between. This CDR3 has 13 amino acids. The germline gives CDR1 SGHAT, CDR2 FQNNGV. The CDR3, as DNA: TGTGCCAGCAGCTCCCGGGGGAGCGGGACCCAGTACTTC. It is translated as CASSSRGSGTQYF. The variable domain in full, with the rest retrieved from reference TRBV11-2 and TRBJ2-5, is EAGVAQSPRYKIIEKRQSVAFWCNPISGHATLYWYQQILGQGPKLLIQFQNNGVVDDSQLPKDRFSAERLKGVDSTLKIQPAKLEDSAVYLCASSSRGSGTQYFGPGTRLLVL.

This clonotype was counted ten times or more. CDR3 coding DNA: TGTGCCAGCTCACGGTCCCCTAGCGGGGGGTTCACAGATACGCAGTATTTT. The encoded protein is CASSRSPSGGFTDTQYF. This sequence joins TRBV18 and TRBJ2-3, with TRBD2 matching 11 bases. Germline V gene lookup returns CDR1 KGHSH and CDR2 LQKENI. V shed 4 bases, J shed 2 bases, and the junction held 8 bases outside the gene matches. The CDR3 runs to 17 residues.